This T cell receptor (beta chain) was documented in a study of blood T cells in healthy people across ages. This CDR3 has 15 amino acids. Germline trimming cut 5 bases from V and 6 bases from J; bases unmatched to any gene: 9. Germline values: CDR1 SGHAT, CDR2 FQNNGV. Each donor's blood draw was approximately 10 milliliters of peripheral blood. About this clonotype itself: The antigen is not known.

Primed by a sample-barcoded 5' primer and a J-beta primer mix, a second PCR proceeded for about 7 to 11 cycles. TCRdb called the 5' RACE reads again in MiXCR, with one record for every CDR3 protein. The sample has roughly 1.9 million distinct CDR3 sequences; 30% to 40% are singletons. Overall study results and limits: TCR beta diversity correlated strongly with naive T cell percentage. In the absence of known donor CMV status, changes in expanded clonotypes were possibly confounded. Diversity was higher, and naive CD4+ cells more numerous, in long-lived donors than in aged donors.

This chain uses TRBV11-2 with TRBJ2-2, with 7 positions matching TRBD1. This receptor was taken from a human donor in good health. The specimen was blood. CDR3 residues: CASSTWTGGAGELFF. The CDR3 coding sequence is TGTGCCAGCAGCACCTGGACAGGTGGTGCCGGGGAGCTGTTTTTT. The full variable domain, completed using reference TRBV11-2 and TRBJ2-2, is EAGVAQSPRYKIIEKRQSVAFWCNPISGHATLYWYQQILGQGPKLLIQFQNNGVVDDSQLPKDRFSAERLKGVDSTLKIQPAKLEDSAVYLCASSTWTGGAGELFFGEGSRLTVL.